This T cell receptor (beta chain) was recorded in a study of monozygotic twins with inflammatory bowel disease. Whole-study findings and limits: On the inverse Simpson index, IBD patients scored lower for TCRbeta diversity than healthy co-twins. The sharing of clonotypes with others was lower in IBD patients than in healthy twins, especially with disease activity.

On this clonotype itself: Its antigen is as yet unknown.

UMIs containing a 6-nucleotide sample barcode were added via template switching. Two nested PCRs, run for roughly 15 and 9 cycles, were applied to TCRalpha and TCRbeta cDNA. TCRdb re-analyzed the 5' RACE reads; it lists each CDR3 protein once, without DNA. In all, the sample yields some 450,000 distinct CDR3 sequences. The germline gives CDR1 MDHEN, CDR2 SYDVKM. There are 15 residues in the CDR3. The receptor's source is a human donor with ulcerative colitis or Crohn's disease, or a healthy co-twin of an affected twin (not recorded which). The chain links TRBV28 to TRBJ2-1; TCRdb selects TRBD2, and the lack of DNA leaves this call unchecked. The sequenced sample consisted of blood. The CDR3 is CASTLDLAGYNEQFF.